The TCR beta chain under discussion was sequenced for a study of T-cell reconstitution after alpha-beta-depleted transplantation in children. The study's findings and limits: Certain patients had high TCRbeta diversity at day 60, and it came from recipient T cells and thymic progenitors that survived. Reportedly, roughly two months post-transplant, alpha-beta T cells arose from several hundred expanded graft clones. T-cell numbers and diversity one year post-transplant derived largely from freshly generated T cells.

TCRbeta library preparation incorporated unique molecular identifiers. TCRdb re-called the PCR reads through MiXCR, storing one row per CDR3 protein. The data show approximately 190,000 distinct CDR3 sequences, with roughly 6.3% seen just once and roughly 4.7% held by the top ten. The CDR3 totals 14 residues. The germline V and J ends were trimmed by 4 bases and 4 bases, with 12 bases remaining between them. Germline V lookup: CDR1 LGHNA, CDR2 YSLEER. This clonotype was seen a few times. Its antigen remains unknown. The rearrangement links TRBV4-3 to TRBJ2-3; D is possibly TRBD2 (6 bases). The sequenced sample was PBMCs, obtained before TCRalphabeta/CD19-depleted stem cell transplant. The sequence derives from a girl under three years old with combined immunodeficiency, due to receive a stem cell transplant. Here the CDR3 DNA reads TGCGCCAGCAGCCCGGTCCCGGGAGCAGATACGCAGTATTTT. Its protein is CASSPVPGADTQYF.